The 22 T cell receptor beta chains below come from one sample, sequenced in a study of cytomegalovirus exposure and HLA in healthy donors. A multiplex PCR was run with 60 Vbeta primers and 13 Jbeta primers. Using immunoSEQ multiplex PCR, the repertoire was profiled, and TCRdb retains in-frame clones only, with some absent. The sample lists 95,000 to 150,000 clones, around four fifths seen once, with about 32% in the top ten. The specimen sequenced was PBMCs. These TCRs come from a man aged 55 to 70 in good health and CMV-seropositive.

This clone has a count of ten or more. The chain joins TRBV13 to TRBJ2-7; maybe TRBD2 (6 bases). CDR3 length equals 15 residues. The germline CDR1 and CDR2 sequences are PRHDT and FYEKMQ (reference sequence). V was cut by 3 bases and J by 4 bases, with 16 bases left in between. The CDR3 here is CASSLAASEKYEQYF. The DNA for the CDR3 is TGTGCCAGCAGCTTGGCGGCTAGCGAGAAATACGAGCAGTACTTC.

This clone was seen more than once but under ten times. The chain carries TRBV2 and TRBJ2-5; D is possibly TRBD2 (5 bases). Per the germline V gene, CDR1 is SNHLY and CDR2 is FYNNEI. The V and J ends lost 6 bases and 5 bases respectively, with 7 bases between them. The CDR3 length is 11 residues. CDR3 region: CASRRAETQYF. In DNA form, the CDR3 reads TGTGCCAGCAGGAGGGCGGAGACCCAGTACTTC.

This chain joins TRBV5-6 and TRBJ1-4; possible D gene TRBD1, 5 bases. The CDR3 contains 16 residues. Trimming stripped 5 bases from V and 5 bases from J, with 19 bases between. From germline, CDR1 is SGHDT and CDR2 YYEEEE. The CDR3 DNA is TGTGCCAGCAGTCAAACGTTGACAGCCCAAAATGAAAAACTGTTTTTT. Translating it yields CASSQTLTAQNEKLFF. Variable domain in full (rest from reference TRBV5-6 and TRBJ1-4): DAGVTQSPTHLIKTRGQQVTLRCSPKSGHDTVSWYQQALGQGPQFIFQYYEEEERQRGNFPDRFSGHQFPNYSSELNVNALLLGDSALYLCASSQTLTAQNEKLFFGSGTQLSVL.

This clone occurred a few times. The chain links TRBV5-1 to TRBJ2-1; 11 positions agree with TRBD2. CDR1 and CDR2 (germline): SGHRS, YFSETQ. This CDR3 contains 16 residues. Germline trimming cut 1 base from V and 6 bases from J; bases unmatched to any gene: 6. CDR3 in DNA: TGCGCCAGCAGCTTGATTGAACTAGCGGGAGTCAATGAGCAGTTCTTC. This translates into CASSLIELAGVNEQFF. Combining the CDR3 with reference TRBV5-1 and TRBJ2-1 gives the whole variable domain KAGVTQTPRYLIKTRGQQVTLSCSPISGHRSVSWYQQTPGQGLQFLFEYFSETQRNKGNFPGRFSGRQFSNSRSEMNVSTLELGDSALYLCASSLIELAGVNEQFFGPGTRLTVL.

CDR3 region: CASSFDRVVANTGELFF. DNA of the CDR3: TGTGCCAGCAGCTTTGACAGGGTAGTAGCGAACACCGGGGAGCTGTTTTTT. The rearrangement links TRBV7-8 to TRBJ2-2, with 7 bases aligning to TRBD1. The CDR3 runs 17 residues. The V segment lost 3 bases and the J segment 0 bases; nucleotides outside the gene matches: 7. The germline gives CDR1 SGHVS, CDR2 FQNEAQ.

The CDR3 DNA reads as TGTGCCAGCAGTCCCCCCCGGGAGGGCCTTCGTGTGGAGAACACCGGGGAGCTGTTTTTT. Translating it yields CASSPPREGLRVENTGELFF. The chain is built from TRBV27 and TRBJ2-2, with 8 bases matching TRBD2. After removal of 5 bases from V and 1 base from J, the junction contained 18 bases not matched to a gene. The CDR3 is made up of 20 amino acids. The V gene's germline CDR1 is MNHEY and CDR2 SMNVEV (reference sequence).

The CDR3 DNA is TGTGCCAGCTCATCGGGGACAGGGTCGACGGCTAACTATGGCTACACCTTC. As protein: CASSSGTGSTANYGYTF. The rearrangement links TRBV18 to TRBJ1-2; TRBD1 agrees at 9 bases. The CDR3 contains 17 residues. Germline-derived CDR1 and CDR2 are KGHSH and LQKENI. After removal of 5 bases from V and 0 bases from J, the junction contained 10 bases not matched to a gene.

J is TRBJ1-1 and V is TRBV5-4, with 8 bases that match TRBD1. The CDR3 length is 16 residues. V lost 0 bases and J lost 5; bases outside the gene matches: 9. Germline V gives CDR1 SGHNT, CDR2 YYREEE (reference sequence). The CDR3: CASSLALGRGPTEAFF. The CDR3 DNA follows: TGTGCCAGCAGCTTGGCTCTAGGCAGGGGGCCTACTGAAGCTTTCTTT.

This sequence joins TRBV18 and TRBJ1-3; D not resolved. The CDR3 length is 16 residues. The germline V and J ends were trimmed by 4 bases and 0 bases, with 13 bases remaining between them. Germline V gene lookup returns CDR1 KGHSH and CDR2 LQKENI. The DNA of the CDR3 is TGTGCCAGCTCACGATTCGGAGAGGGCTCTGGAAACACCATATATTTT. This sequence encodes CASSRFGEGSGNTIYF.

The rearrangement links TRBV11-3 to TRBJ2-2; no clear D gene. Trimming removed 0 bases from V and 4 bases from J, with 6 bases in between. The germline gives CDR1 SGHNT, CDR2 YENEEA. This CDR3 comprises 14 residues. CDR3 coding DNA: TGTGCCAGCAGCTTAGATCCCAGCACCGGGGAGCTGTTTTTT. This sequence encodes CASSLDPSTGELFF.

This sequence joins TRBV9 and TRBJ2-1, with TRBD2 matching 13 bases. V trimming: 4 bases; J trimming: 8 bases; junction bases outside the gene matches: 12. This CDR3 spans 17 amino acids. Looked up from germline, CDR1 is SGDLS and CDR2 is YYNGEE. The CDR3 DNA is TGTGCCAGCAGCCTAAAGTCCGGGACTAGCGGGGTAGATGAGCAGTTCTTC. It translates to CASSLKSGTSGVDEQFF.

A few counts support this clone. The gene calls are TRBV4-1 and TRBJ1-1, with 8 positions matching TRBD1. Germline CDR1 is MGHRA and CDR2 is YSYEKL. The CDR3 spans 15 residues. V lost 2 bases, J lost 6 bases, and 8 bases stayed unmatched. This chain's CDR3 is CASSQPDRVIPEAFF. The CDR3 coding sequence is TGCGCCAGCAGCCAACCGGACAGGGTGATACCTGAAGCTTTCTTT.

The V and J genes are TRBV19 and TRBJ1-2; tentative D call: TRBD1 (6 bases). Between the trimmed V and J ends, which lost 8 bases and 8 bases, there was a span of 21 bases. The CDR3 has 14 amino acids. The V gene's germline CDR1 is LNHDA and CDR2 SQIVND (reference sequence). The CDR3 loop is CASGGQDKVKGYTF. The DNA of the CDR3 is TGTGCCAGTGGGGGACAAGATAAAGTTAAGGGCTACACCTTC.

The chain recombines TRBV4-2 with TRBJ2-7; the match to TRBD1 covers 8 bases. This CDR3 contains 15 residues. Germline V gene lookup returns CDR1 LGHNA and CDR2 YNFKEQ. V was pared by 3 bases and J by 4 bases, with 8 bases of the junction left unmatched. CDR3 bases: TGTGCCAGCAGCCATCCCGGACAGGGCACTTACGAGCAGTACTTC. Amino acids: CASSHPGQGTYEQYF.

This chain uses TRBV6-5 with TRBJ2-1; D might be TRBD2 (6 bases). Germline V gene data show CDR1 as MNHEY and CDR2 as SVGAGI. This CDR3 comprises 14 residues. Deletions cut 5 bases from V and 14 bases from J, with 22 bases between. DNA of the CDR3: TGTGCCAGCAGTGAGGGACTGACGAGCCTGAAGGAGTTCTTC. Its protein is CASSEGLTSLKEFF.

This clone came up a few times. The V gene is TRBV27, the J gene TRBJ1-1, with TRBD1 matching over 7 bases. The CDR3 consists of 16 residues. Germline V lookup: CDR1 MNHEY, CDR2 SMNVEV (reference sequence). Trimming cost V 5 bases and J 3 bases; bases outside gene matches: 12. The CDR3 DNA sequence: TGTGCCAGCAGTGGCAGACAGGGACGGAGGGACACTGAAGCTTTCTTT. It encodes CASSGRQGRRDTEAFF.

The genes are TRBV5-1 and TRBJ1-1; 7 nucleotides line up with TRBD1. This CDR3 has 15 residues. CDR1 SGHRS and CDR2 YFSETQ come from the germline V gene. After removal of 3 bases from V and 8 bases from J, the junction contained 13 bases not matched to a gene. This chain's CDR3 is CASSSTYDTTGEAFF. DNA of the CDR3: TGCGCCAGCAGCTCAACCTATGATACGACAGGGGAAGCTTTCTTT.

The chain carries TRBV18 and TRBJ1-1, with TRBD1 matching 8 bases. Germline CDR1 reads KGHSH; CDR2 reads LQKENI. V lost 3 bases to trimming and J lost 1 base; unmatched junction nucleotides: 4. This CDR3 region has 15 residues. The CDR3 sequence: CASSPGQGSNTEAFF. CDR3 coding DNA: TGTGCCAGCTCACCCGGACAGGGCTCGAACACTGAAGCTTTCTTT.

This rearrangement joins TRBV13 to TRBJ1-1, with TRBD1 as a possible D gene (5 bases). In germline, CDR1 is PRHDT, CDR2 FYEKMQ (reference sequence). V was clipped by 0 bases and J by 3 bases, with 11 bases between them. CDR3 length: 15 residues. This CDR3 reads CASSLGGPEYTEAFF. The CDR3 DNA sequence: TGTGCCAGCAGCTTAGGGGGGCCAGAGTACACTGAAGCTTTCTTT. Using reference TRBV13 and TRBJ1-1 for the parts outside the CDR3, the full variable domain is AAGVIQSPRHLIKEKRETATLKCYPIPRHDTVYWYQQGPGQDPQFLISFYEKMQSDKGSIPDRFSAQQFSDYHSELNMSSLELGDSALYFCASSLGGPEYTEAFFGQGTRLTVV.

The V gene is TRBV30, the J gene TRBJ2-7, with a tentative D call TRBD2 (8 bases). Per germline, CDR1 GTSNPN and CDR2 SVGIG (reference sequence). V shed 2 bases and J shed 4 bases, with 15 bases lying between them. The CDR3 has 14 amino acids. This CDR3 reads CAWSPGGGSYEQYF. The CDR3 DNA is TGTGCCTGGAGTCCGGGAGGGGGCTCATACGAGCAGTACTTC. The complete variable domain, with remaining parts taken from reference TRBV30 and TRBJ2-7, reads SQTIHQWPATLVQPVGSPLSLECTVEGTSNPNLYWYRQAAGRGLQLLFYSVGIGQISSEVPQNLSASRPQDRQFILSSKKLLLSDSGFYLCAWSPGGGSYEQYFGPGTRLTVT.

The gene calls are TRBV5-1 and TRBJ2-1, with D tentatively TRBD2 (6 bases). The CDR3 is 16 amino acids. Germline CDR1 SGHRS, CDR2 YFSETQ. V was shortened by 4 bases and J by 0 bases, with 14 bases between the two germline ends. Here the CDR3 reads CASSPTVGGSYNEQFF. CDR3 sequence (DNA): TGCGCCAGCAGCCCTACCGTCGGGGGCTCCTACAATGAGCAGTTCTTC.

This clone was seen only a few times. The J gene is TRBJ1-1, the V gene TRBV6-1; possible D gene TRBD1, 6 bases. Trimming took off 5 bases at V and 8 bases at J, with 12 bases between the two ends. The CDR3 contains 12 residues. Germline CDR1 reads MNHNS; CDR2 reads SASEGT. The DNA for the CDR3 is TGTGCCAGCAGTTCTCGGACAGTGGAAGCTTTCTTT. It encodes CASSSRTVEAFF.